Listed here are 10 T cell receptor beta chains from one sample, sequenced in a study of T cell changes during pregnancy in multiple sclerosis. Sequencing was performed with immunoSEQ multiplex PCR; in TCRdb, only in-frame clones are kept and a portion is missing. This sample has 40,000 to 60,000 clones, with over 90% found just once. This specimen consisted of CD4+ T cells from peripheral blood mononuclear cells, obtained in the third trimester of pregnancy. The receptors derive from a female donor with multiple sclerosis, enrolled in a pregnancy study.

The chain couples TRBV7-2 to TRBJ2-2; TRBD1 matches at 11 bases. Germline trimming cut 5 bases from V and 6 bases from J; bases unmatched to any gene: 2. The CDR3 is made up of 14 amino acids. Germline V gene sequence: CDR1 SGHTA, CDR2 FQGNSA. The CDR3 DNA is TGTGCCAGCAGCCTGGACAGGGGGCCCGGGGAGCTGTTTTTT. As protein: CASSLDRGPGELFF.

The V call is TRBV4-2, the J call TRBJ2-7; D uncertain. Germline V gene data show CDR1 as LGHNA and CDR2 as YNFKEQ. V was pared by 3 bases and J by 0 bases, with 21 bases between. The CDR3 covers 18 residues. Here the CDR3 DNA reads TGTGCCAGCAGCCATGACTTAAGACCGAGCCCTATCTCCTACGAGCAGTACTTC. It is translated as CASSHDLRPSPISYEQYF.

The chain carries TRBV29-1 and TRBJ1-1, with TRBD1 matching over 10 bases. Per the germline V gene, CDR1 is SQVTM and CDR2 is ANQGSEA. Trimming took 1 base from V and 2 from J; bases not matched to a gene: 13. This CDR3 has 18 amino acids. The CDR3 region is CSVEGVLGQGTINTEAFF. The DNA for the CDR3 is TGCAGCGTTGAAGGGGTGTTGGGACAGGGGACGATCAACACTGAAGCTTTCTTT.

A few counts support this clone. This rearrangement joins TRBV4-2 to TRBJ1-6, with a possible D match to TRBD1 (6 bases). The germline V gene encodes CDR1 LGHNA and CDR2 YNFKEQ. The CDR3 totals 15 residues. V was shortened by 1 base and J by 6 bases, with 10 bases between the two germline ends. The CDR3 DNA reads TGTGCCAGCAGCCAAGGCAGGGGTAGTAATTCACCCCTCCACTTT. Encoded protein: CASSQGRGSNSPLHF.

The chain carries TRBV28 and TRBJ1-3, with 7 bases matching TRBD1. The length of the CDR3 is 11 residues. CDR1 MDHEN and CDR2 SYDVKM come from the germline V gene. The junction had 5 bases not matched to a gene; V was cut back by 10 bases and J by 8 bases. CDR3 protein: CATQGTDTIYF. The CDR3 nucleotides are TGTGCCACACAGGGGACCGACACCATATATTTT.

The genes are TRBV15 and TRBJ2-3; 8 bases fit TRBD2. Germline lookup yields CDR1 LNHNV and CDR2 YYDKDF (reference sequence). This CDR3 comprises 16 residues. After removal of 3 bases from V and 1 base from J, the junction contained 6 bases not matched to a gene. The CDR3 region has the DNA TGTGCCACCAGCAGGGACGGGGGGGCGGGCACAGATACGCAGTATTTT. It is translated as CATSRDGGAGTDTQYF.

The chain carries TRBV7-9 and TRBJ2-1; D possibly corresponds to TRBD2 (6 bases). Germline CDR1 SEHNR, CDR2 FQNEAQ (reference sequence). The CDR3 totals 12 residues. V lost 2 bases and J lost 9, with 8 bases in between. The CDR3 bases are TGTGCCAGCAGCTTACAGGAGGGTGAGCAGTTCTTC. It yields the protein CASSLQEGEQFF.

The J gene is TRBJ2-2, the V gene TRBV25-1, with D possibly being TRBD2 (7 bases). The CDR3 is made up of 14 amino acids. Germline loops: CDR1 MGHDK, CDR2 SYGVNS. The V and J ends lost 10 bases and 3 bases respectively, with 15 bases between them. CDR3 residues: CATRGAGYTGELFF. Here the CDR3 DNA reads TGTGCCACCAGGGGAGCGGGGTACACCGGGGAGCTGTTTTTT.

The genes are TRBV4-1 and TRBJ2-3, with a tentative D call TRBD1 (6 bases). Germline-derived CDR1 and CDR2 are MGHRA and YSYEKL. The V end was cut by 2 bases, the J end by 3 bases, with 21 bases between. The CDR3 runs to 18 residues. The CDR3: CASSQPILSPGATDTQYF. CDR3 nucleotides: TGCGCCAGCAGCCAACCAATCCTGAGCCCAGGGGCGACAGATACGCAGTATTTT.

This chain connects TRBV5-4 to TRBJ1-3, with D hard to call. V gave up 2 bases and J gave up 0 bases, with 6 bases separating them. This CDR3 has 14 residues. Germline V CDR1 and CDR2: SGHNT, YYREEE (reference sequence). The CDR3 DNA reads TGTGCCAGCAGCTTCGGAGGCTCTGGAAACACCATATATTTT. It yields the protein CASSFGGSGNTIYF.